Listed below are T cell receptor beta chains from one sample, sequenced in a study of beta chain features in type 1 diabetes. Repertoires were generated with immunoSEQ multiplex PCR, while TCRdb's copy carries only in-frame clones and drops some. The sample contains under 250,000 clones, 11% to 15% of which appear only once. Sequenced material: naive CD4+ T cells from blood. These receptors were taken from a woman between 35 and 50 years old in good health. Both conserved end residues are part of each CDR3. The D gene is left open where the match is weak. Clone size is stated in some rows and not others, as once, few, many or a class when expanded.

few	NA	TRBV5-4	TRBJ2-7	CASSTGTPTYEQYF	TGTGCCAGCAGCACCGGGACACCTACCTACGAGCAGTACTTC
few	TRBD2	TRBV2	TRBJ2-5	CASRAGEETQYF	TGTGCCAGCAGGGCGGGGGAAGAGACCCAGTACTTC
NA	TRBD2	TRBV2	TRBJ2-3	CASSQAGDTRSTDTQYF	TGTGCCAGCAGCCAAGCGGGGGACACGAGAAGCACAGATACGCAGTATTTT
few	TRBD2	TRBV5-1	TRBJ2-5	CASGTSGEETQYF	TGCGCCAGTGGGACTAGCGGGGAAGAGACCCAGTACTTC
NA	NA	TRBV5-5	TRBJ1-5	CASSLDQGISNQPQHF	TGTGCCAGCAGCTTGGACCAGGGGATAAGCAATCAGCCCCAGCATTTT
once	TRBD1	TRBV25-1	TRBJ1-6	CASSGQSHRGRTSPLHF	TGTGCCAGCAGTGGTCAATCCCACAGGGGACGCACTTCACCCCTCCACTTT
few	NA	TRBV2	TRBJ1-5	CASTRGGVNQPQHF	TGTGCCAGCACCCGAGGGGGAGTTAATCAGCCCCAGCATTTT
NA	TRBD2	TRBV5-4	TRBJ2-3	CASSTRLAGGQDTQYF	TGTGCCAGCAGCACCCGACTAGCGGGGGGCCAAGATACGCAGTATTTT
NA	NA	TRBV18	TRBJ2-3	CASSQRQSSTDTQYF	TGTGCCAGCTCACAGCGACAGAGTAGCACAGATACGCAGTATTTT
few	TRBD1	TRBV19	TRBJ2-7	CASRAGGTYEQYF	TGTGCCAGTCGGGCAGGGGGCACGTACGAGCAGTACTTC
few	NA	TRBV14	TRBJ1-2	CASSQGQAILYGYTF	TGTGCCAGCAGCCAAGGACAGGCGATCCTCTATGGCTACACCTTC
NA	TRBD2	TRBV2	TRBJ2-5	CASWSGGAVETQYF	TGTGCCAGCTGGAGCGGGGGGGCCGTGGAGACCCAGTACTTC
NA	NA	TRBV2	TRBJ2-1	CASSENTGSPFF	TGTGCCAGCAGTGAAAACACAGGGTCCCCGTTCTTC
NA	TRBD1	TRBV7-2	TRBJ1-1	CASSFDRGAEAFF	TGTGCCAGCAGCTTTGACAGGGGAGCTGAAGCTTTCTTT
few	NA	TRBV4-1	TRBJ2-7	CASSQVPGYQGYEQYF	TGCGCCAGCAGCCAAGTCCCCGGGTACCAGGGCTACGAGCAGTACTTC
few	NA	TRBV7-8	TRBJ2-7	CASSLEYSSYEQYF	TGTGCCAGCAGCTTAGAATACAGCTCCTACGAGCAGTACTTC
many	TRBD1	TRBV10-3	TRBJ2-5	CAISERDRAETQYF	TGTGCCATCAGTGAGAGGGACAGGGCGGAGACCCAGTACTTC
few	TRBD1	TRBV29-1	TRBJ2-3	CSVEGGQGMGERTDTQYF	TGCAGCGTTGAAGGGGGACAGGGGATGGGGGAGCGCACAGATACGCAGTATTTT
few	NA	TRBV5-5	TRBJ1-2	CASSHAQDRGYTF	TGTGCCAGCAGCCACGCACAGGATAGAGGCTACACCTTC
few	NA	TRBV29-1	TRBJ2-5	CSVVSMSEAGEQYF	TGCAGCGTTGTTTCGATGTCAGAGGCAGGGGAGCAGTACTTC
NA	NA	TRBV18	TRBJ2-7	CASSPGPTYEQYF	TGTGCCAGCTCACCGGGGCCAACCTACGAGCAGTACTTC
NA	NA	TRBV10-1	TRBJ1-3	CAISVYTIYF	TGCGCCATCTCAGTATACACCATATATTTT
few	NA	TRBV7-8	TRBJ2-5	CASSLMAETQYF	TGTGCCAGCAGCTTAATGGCTGAGACCCAGTACTTC
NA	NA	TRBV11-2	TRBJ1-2	CASSPGGMSGYTF	TGTGCCAGCAGCCCGGGGGGGATGAGTGGCTACACCTTC
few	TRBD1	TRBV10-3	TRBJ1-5	CAISNGQGDPQHF	TGTGCCATCAGTAACGGACAGGGCGATCCCCAGCATTTT
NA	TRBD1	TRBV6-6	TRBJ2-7	CASSYEDRPPSYEQYF	TGTGCCAGCAGTTACGAGGACAGGCCCCCCTCCTACGAGCAGTACTTC
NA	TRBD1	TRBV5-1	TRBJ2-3	CASSLDRGRDTQYF	TGCGCCAGCAGCTTGGACAGGGGGAGAGATACGCAGTATTTT
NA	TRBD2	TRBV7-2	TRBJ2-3	CASSLGQTSATSTDTQYF	TGTGCCAGCAGCTTAGGCCAAACTAGCGCGACTAGCACAGATACGCAGTATTTT
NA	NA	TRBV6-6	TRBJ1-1	CASMRTEAFF	TGTGCCAGCATGAGAACTGAAGCTTTCTTT
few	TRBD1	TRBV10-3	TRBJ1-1	CAIKDPQGDTEAFF	TGTGCCATCAAGGACCCACAGGGGGACACTGAAGCTTTCTTT
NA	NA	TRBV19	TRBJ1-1	CASSIPGVTEAFF	TGTGCCAGTAGTATACCAGGGGTTACTGAAGCTTTCTTT
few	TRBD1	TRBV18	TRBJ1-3	CASSPVSTGTEGNTIYF	TGTGCCAGCTCACCGGTTTCTACCGGGACAGAAGGAAACACCATATATTTT
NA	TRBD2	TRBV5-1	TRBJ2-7	CASSRTSGTYEQYF	TGCGCCAGCAGCCGGACTAGCGGAACCTACGAGCAGTACTTC
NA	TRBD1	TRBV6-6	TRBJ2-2	CASNQGARTGELFF	TGTGCCAGCAACCAGGGGGCGAGAACCGGGGAGCTGTTTTTT
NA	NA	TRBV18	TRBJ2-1	CASSPYTGNEQFF	TGTGCCAGCTCACCTTACACCGGGAATGAGCAGTTCTTC
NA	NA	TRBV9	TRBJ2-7	CASSVGSGPEQYF	TGTGCCAGCAGCGTTGGCAGCGGGCCCGAGCAGTACTTC
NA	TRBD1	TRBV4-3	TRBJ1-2	CASSQMTGVPYGYTF	TGCGCCAGCAGCCAAATGACAGGGGTGCCCTATGGCTACACCTTC